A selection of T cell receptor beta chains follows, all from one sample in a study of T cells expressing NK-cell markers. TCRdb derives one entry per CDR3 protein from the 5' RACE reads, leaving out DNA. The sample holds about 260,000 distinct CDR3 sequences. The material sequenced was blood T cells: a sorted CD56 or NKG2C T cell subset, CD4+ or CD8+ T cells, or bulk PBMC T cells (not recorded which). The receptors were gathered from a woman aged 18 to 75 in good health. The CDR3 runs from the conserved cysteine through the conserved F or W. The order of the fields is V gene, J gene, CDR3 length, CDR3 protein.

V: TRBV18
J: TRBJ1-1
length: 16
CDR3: CASSPPLGQGQDEAFF

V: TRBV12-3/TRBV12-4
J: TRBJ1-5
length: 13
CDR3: CASSHHPGTPQHF

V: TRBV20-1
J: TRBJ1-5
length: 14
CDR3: CSAADRDSNQPQHF

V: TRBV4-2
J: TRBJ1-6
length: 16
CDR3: CASSHVGRRGNSPLHF

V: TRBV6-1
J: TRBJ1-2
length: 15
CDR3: CASGGTGSANYGYTF

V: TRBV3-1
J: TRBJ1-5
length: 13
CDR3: CASSQDSNQPQHF

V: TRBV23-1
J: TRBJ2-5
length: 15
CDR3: CASSPGPQGRETQYF

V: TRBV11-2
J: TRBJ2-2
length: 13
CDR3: CASSFTNTGELFF

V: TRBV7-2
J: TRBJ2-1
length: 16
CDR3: CASTRRSGGSYNEQFF

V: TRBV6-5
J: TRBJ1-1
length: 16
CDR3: CASSFPRGGLVTEAFF

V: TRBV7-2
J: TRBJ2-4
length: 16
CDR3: CASSFLSEERENIQYF

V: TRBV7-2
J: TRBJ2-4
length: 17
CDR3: CASSLFSAGSVKNIQYF

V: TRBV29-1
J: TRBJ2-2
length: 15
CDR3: CSVKTLYGDTGELFF

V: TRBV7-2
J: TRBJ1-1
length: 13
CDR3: CASSLGGMTEAFF

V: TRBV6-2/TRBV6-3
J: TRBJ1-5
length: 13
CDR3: CASRIPGAQPQHF

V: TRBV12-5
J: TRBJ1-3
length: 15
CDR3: CASGLPLAGRNTIYF

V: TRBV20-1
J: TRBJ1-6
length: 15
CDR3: CSASRQGLGNSPLHF

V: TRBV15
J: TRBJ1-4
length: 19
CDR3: CATSRDLGRGGWSDEKLFF

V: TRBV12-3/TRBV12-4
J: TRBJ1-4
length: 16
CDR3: CASSFRGRAANEKLFF

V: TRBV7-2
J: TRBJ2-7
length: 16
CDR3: CASSVTSGRAGYEQYF

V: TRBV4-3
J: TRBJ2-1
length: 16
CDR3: CASSPRTSGNDNEQFF

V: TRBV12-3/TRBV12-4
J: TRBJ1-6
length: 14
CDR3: CASSRDRVRSPLHF

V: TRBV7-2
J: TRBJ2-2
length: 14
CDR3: CASSSGYRTGELFF

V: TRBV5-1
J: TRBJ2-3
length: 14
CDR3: CASSVPATTDTQYF

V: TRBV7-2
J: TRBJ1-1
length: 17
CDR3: CASSLPPPGPANTEAFF

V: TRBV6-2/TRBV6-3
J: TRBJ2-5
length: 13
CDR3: CASYRGVQETQYF

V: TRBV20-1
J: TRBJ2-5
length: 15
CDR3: CSAPRRSERQETQYF

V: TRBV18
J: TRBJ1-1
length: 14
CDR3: CASSPDQGVTEAFF

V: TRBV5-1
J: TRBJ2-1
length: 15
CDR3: CASSRVRDNRNEQFF

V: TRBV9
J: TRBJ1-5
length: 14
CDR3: CASSVGDSNQPQHF

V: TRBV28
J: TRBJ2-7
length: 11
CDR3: CASGPPYEQYF

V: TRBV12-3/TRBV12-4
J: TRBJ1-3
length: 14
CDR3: CASSRRQGANTIYF

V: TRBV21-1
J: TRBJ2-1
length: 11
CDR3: CASSKGNEQFF